This T cell receptor beta chain was sequenced during a study of identical twins. Study outcomes and limitations: Out-of-frame alpha sequences common to twins exhibited an excess of low generation probability. Conclusions were drawn cross-sectionally by statistical analysis, without following the same donors. The study found that models underestimated out-of-frame TCR alpha sharing in monozygotic twins.

This clonotype was seen a handful of times. What it binds is unknown. cDNA molecules carried unique molecular identifiers, and template switching added a universal primer site. TCRdb called the 5' RACE reads again in MiXCR, with one record for every CDR3 protein. The profile shows 350,000 to 450,000 distinct CDR3 sequences, about 18% of them singletons. This CDR3 has 14 amino acids. Germline V gives CDR1 DFQATT, CDR2 SNEGSKA (reference sequence). V was pared by 0 bases and J by 7 bases, with 13 bases between. The TCR was taken from a man over 45 in good health. This chain connects TRBV20-1 to TRBJ1-5; the D gene is possibly TRBD1 (6 bases). The sequenced sample was naive T cells sorted from blood. The CDR3 sequence is CSARDSGGLQPQHF. CDR3 bases: TGCAGTGCTAGAGATTCGGGGGGCTTGCAGCCCCAGCATTTT.